This entry is about one T cell receptor (beta chain). The source of the sample is a study of control samples from healthy donors and cancer patients. CDR3 length: 15 amino acids. Germline CDR1 is SEHNR and CDR2 is FQNEAQ (reference sequence). Between the trimmed V and J ends, which lost 5 bases and 2 bases, there was a span of 16 bases. Libraries were prepared by immunoSEQ multiplex PCR; TCRdb keeps only in-frame clonotypes and omits some of them. Counted here are about 79,000 clones, 80% to 95% occurring once; the ten biggest clones make up roughly 1.3%. Sequencing was performed on PBMCs. This receptor was identified in a woman between 40 and 55 years old with lung cancer. The chain uses TRBV7-9 and TRBJ2-7; tentative D call: TRBD2 (6 bases). In DNA, the CDR3 is TGTGCCAGCAGCCCCCCCGGGACTTATGCCTACGAGCAGTACTTC. Translated: CASSPPGTYAYEQYF.